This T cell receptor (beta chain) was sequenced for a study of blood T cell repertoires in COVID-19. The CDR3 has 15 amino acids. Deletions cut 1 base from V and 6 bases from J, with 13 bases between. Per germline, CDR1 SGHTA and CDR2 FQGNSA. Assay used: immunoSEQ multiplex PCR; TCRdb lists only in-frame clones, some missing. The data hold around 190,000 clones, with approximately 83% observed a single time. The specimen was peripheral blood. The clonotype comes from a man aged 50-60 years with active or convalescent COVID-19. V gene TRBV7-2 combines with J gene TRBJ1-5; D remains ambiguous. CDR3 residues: CASSLVEARGQPQHF. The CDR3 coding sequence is TGTGCCAGCAGCTTAGTTGAGGCCCGCGGTCAGCCCCAGCATTTT.